These 23 T cell receptor beta chains were all obtained from the same sample, sequenced in a study of shared clonotypes between healthy human individuals. Only in-frame clones appear in the TCRdb table, and some are missing; sequencing was by immunoSEQ multiplex PCR. This sample has roughly 2,000,000 clones; about 95% occur once, and the top ten carry around 1.2%. Naive CD8 cells comprised CD45RO-negative, CCR7-positively selected cells, excluding terminally differentiated effector memory CD45RA+ cells. Sample: naive CD8+ T cells sorted from blood. The receptors were gathered from a man aged 18-30 years in good health.

The chain employs TRBV7-9 and TRBJ1-6; 8 positions match TRBD1. This CDR3 spans 14 amino acids. CDR1 SEHNR and CDR2 FQNEAQ come from the germline V gene (reference sequence). The trim removed 5 bases at V and 7 bases at J, leaving 4 bases unmatched. The CDR3 nucleotides read TGTGCCAGCAGCGATGGACAGGGAAATTCACCCCTCCACTTT. Protein: CASSDGQGNSPLHF.

This clone turned up a few times. The rearrangement uses TRBV5-4 and TRBJ2-5; D is possibly TRBD2 (6 bases). This CDR3 comprises 14 residues. The germline gives CDR1 SGHNT, CDR2 YYREEE (reference sequence). V was shortened by 0 bases and J by 5 bases, with 11 bases between the two germline ends. In DNA, the CDR3 is TGTGCCAGCAGCTTGGGGGGGGTCGGGGAGACCCAGTACTTC. It translates to CASSLGGVGETQYF.

As DNA, the CDR3 is TGTGCCAGCAGTGACCAGCTAGCCAAAAACATTCAGTACTTC. Translating gives CASSDQLAKNIQYF. The chain carries TRBV6-5 and TRBJ2-4; D is undetermined. CDR1 and CDR2 from the germline V gene are MNHEY and SVGAGI. This CDR3 has 14 residues. The germline V and J ends were trimmed by 5 bases and 0 bases, with 8 bases remaining between them.

The chain uses TRBV30 and TRBJ2-2; 7 positions agree with TRBD1. The germline V gene encodes CDR1 GTSNPN and CDR2 SVGIG (reference sequence). This CDR3 contains 16 residues. The ends lost 2 bases at V and 3 bases at J; junction bases unmatched: 9. This chain's CDR3 is CAWSTDRERDTGELFF. Here the CDR3 DNA reads TGTGCCTGGAGTACAGACAGGGAAAGGGACACCGGGGAGCTGTTTTTT.

Turning to this clone: This same CDR3 is encoded by further DNA sequences in the sample. V is TRBV9 and J is TRBJ2-7; TRBD2 agrees at 10 bases. Germline-derived CDR1 and CDR2 are SGDLS and YYNGEE. This CDR3 region has 15 residues. Trimming at V came to 0 bases and at J to 2 bases, leaving 2 bases not matched to a gene. The CDR3 protein is CASSVGTSGPYEQYF. CDR3 DNA: TGTGCCAGCAGCGTAGGGACTAGCGGACCCTACGAGCAGTACTTC.

The chain recombines TRBV6-1 with TRBJ2-5, with D tentatively TRBD2 (5 bases). This CDR3 region has 15 residues. V lost 7 bases and J 2 bases, leaving 17 bases between the germline ends. Germline lookup yields CDR1 MNHNS and CDR2 SASEGT. The CDR3 nucleotides are TGTGCCAGCAAGGAGGCGCCGGGTTCACAAGAGACCCAGTACTTC. Its translation: CASKEAPGSQETQYF.

Remarks on this clone: The sample has other DNA sequences that encode this CDR3 too. This chain uses TRBV4-3 with TRBJ2-7; 10 bases agree with TRBD2. V lost 1 base and J lost 4; bases outside the gene matches: 4. Germline CDR1 and CDR2: LGHNA and YSLEER. This CDR3 contains 15 residues. CDR3 in DNA: TGCGCCAGCAGCCAAGGGGCTAGCGGGAGTTACGAGCAGTACTTC. This encodes CASSQGASGSYEQYF.

The chain employs TRBV13 and TRBJ2-7; 13 nucleotides match TRBD2. This CDR3 comprises 15 residues. The V and J ends lost 5 bases and 7 bases, in that order; junction bases with no gene match: 8. CDR1 and CDR2 from the germline V gene are PRHDT and FYEKMQ (reference sequence). CDR3 sequence (DNA): TGTGCCAGCAGCCTACTAGCGGGAGGGCCGGGTGAGCAGTACTTC. Protein sequence: CASSLLAGGPGEQYF.

This rearrangement joins TRBV11-2 to TRBJ2-1; the D gene is possibly TRBD1 (5 bases). CDR1 SGHAT and CDR2 FQNNGV come from the germline V gene. The length of the CDR3 is 17 residues. The germline V and J ends were trimmed by 0 bases and 0 bases, with 12 bases remaining between them. DNA of the CDR3: TGTGCCAGCAGCTTAGATCAGGGCTTGAGCTCCTACAATGAGCAGTTCTTC. Its translation is CASSLDQGLSSYNEQFF.

The chain uses TRBV25-1 and TRBJ1-5, with 7 bases aligning to TRBD1. Looked up from germline, CDR1 is MGHDK and CDR2 is SYGVNS. This CDR3 has 13 residues. V lost 6 bases to trimming and J lost 6 bases; unmatched junction nucleotides: 5. The chain's CDR3 is CASREGASQPQHF. The CDR3, as DNA: TGTGCCAGCAGGGAGGGGGCAAGTCAGCCCCAGCATTTT.

V is TRBV5-6 and J is TRBJ2-3, with D possibly called TRBD1 or TRBD2 (5 bases each). The V end was cut by 3 bases, the J end by 4 bases, with 12 bases between. Germline CDR1 and CDR2: SGHDT and YYEEEE. This CDR3 is built from 14 residues. The CDR3 bases are TGTGCCAGCAGCTGGGGGTCCTCCTCAGATACGCAGTATTTT. This sequence encodes CASSWGSSSDTQYF.

V usage is TRBV9 and J usage is TRBJ1-1; D may be TRBD1 (5 bases). V gave up 0 bases and J gave up 1 base, with 13 bases separating them. This CDR3 spans 16 amino acids. The germline V gene encodes CDR1 SGDLS and CDR2 YYNGEE. CDR3 nucleotide sequence: TGTGCCAGCAGCGTAGGGGCCGGGGCCGCGAACACTGAAGCTTTCTTT. This encodes CASSVGAGAANTEAFF.

This rearrangement joins TRBV6-4 to TRBJ1-2; no clear D. V was clipped by 3 bases and J by 0 bases, with 11 bases between them. The CDR3 contains 15 residues. The germline V gene encodes CDR1 MRHNA and CDR2 SNTAGT. CDR3: CASSEYPGANYGYTF. CDR3 DNA: TGTGCCAGCAGTGAATACCCAGGAGCTAACTATGGCTACACCTTC.

The chain is built from TRBV10-3 and TRBJ2-3; maybe TRBD2 (6 bases). Germline lookup yields CDR1 ENHRY and CDR2 SYGVKD. V lost 8 bases, J lost 2 bases, and 14 bases lay in between. The CDR3 loop spans 14 amino acids. CDR3 nucleotide sequence: TGTGCCATCGGGGGACTGGCCCCCACAGATACGCAGTATTTT. Translation gives CAIGGLAPTDTQYF.

CDR3 bases: TGTGCCAGCAGCTTGGGGCCAAGCCTCAATCAGCCCCAGCATTTT. This translates into CASSLGPSLNQPQHF. This chain connects TRBV13 to TRBJ1-5; tentative D call: TRBD1 (5 bases). Germline CDR1 and CDR2: PRHDT and FYEKMQ (reference sequence). The length of the CDR3 is 15 residues. Trimming took 3 bases from V and 3 from J, leaving 12 bases between them. Combining the CDR3 with reference TRBV13 and TRBJ1-5 gives the whole variable domain AAGVIQSPRHLIKEKRETATLKCYPIPRHDTVYWYQQGPGQDPQFLISFYEKMQSDKGSIPDRFSAQQFSDYHSELNMSSLELGDSALYFCASSLGPSLNQPQHFGDGTRLSIL.

This chain connects TRBV27 to TRBJ2-7; TRBD1 matches at 8 bases. Germline CDR1 and CDR2: MNHEY and SMNVEV (reference sequence). The CDR3 is 16 residues long. Germline trimming cut 6 bases from V and 0 bases from J; bases unmatched to any gene: 10. This CDR3 is CASSRDRGAGSYEQYF. The CDR3 bases are TGTGCCAGCAGCCGCGACAGGGGAGCAGGCTCCTACGAGCAGTACTTC.

The V call is TRBV10-3, the J call TRBJ1-2; perhaps TRBD1 as D (6 bases). Germline V CDR1 and CDR2: ENHRY, SYGVKD. V lost 6 bases to trimming and J lost 6 bases, with 14 bases between them. The CDR3 contains 13 residues. The CDR3: CAISATGTDGYTF. CDR3 nucleotides: TGTGCCATCAGCGCCACAGGGACGGATGGCTACACCTTC.

V is TRBV7-9 and J is TRBJ1-2; 11 positions agree with TRBD1. The CDR3 loop spans 15 amino acids. The junction had 6 bases not matched to a gene; V was cut back by 1 base and J by 8 bases. Germline lookup yields CDR1 SEHNR and CDR2 FQNEAQ (reference sequence). CDR3 amino acids: CASSLGGQGAEGYTF. For the CDR3, the DNA is TGTGCCAGCAGCTTAGGAGGACAGGGGGCGGAGGGCTACACCTTC.

The chain carries TRBV7-9 and TRBJ2-3; 7 nucleotides match TRBD2. V lost 3 bases to trimming and J lost 1 base; unmatched junction nucleotides: 7. The germline CDR1 and CDR2 sequences are SEHNR and FQNEAQ (reference sequence). This CDR3 is 16 amino acids long. CDR3 sequence: CASSFVETSRTDTQYF. CDR3 in DNA: TGTGCCAGCAGCTTTGTAGAGACTAGCCGCACAGATACGCAGTATTTT. The full variable domain, completed using reference TRBV7-9 and TRBJ2-3, is DTGVSQNPRHKITKRGQNVTFRCDPISEHNRLYWYRQTLGQGPEFLTYFQNEAQLEKSRLLSDRFSAERPKGSFSTLEIQRTEQGDSAMYLCASSFVETSRTDTQYFGPGTRLTVL.

The J gene is TRBJ2-1, the V gene TRBV9; no clear D gene. V dropped 2 bases and J dropped 5 bases, with 11 bases sitting between them. This CDR3 has 14 residues. Germline lookup yields CDR1 SGDLS and CDR2 YYNGEE. The CDR3 sequence is CASSVSVLDNEQFF. The CDR3 nucleotides are TGTGCCAGCAGCGTTTCTGTGTTGGACAATGAGCAGTTCTTC.

The chain recombines TRBV11-2 with TRBJ2-3; TRBD1 aligns across 9 bases. This CDR3 has 14 residues. Germline V gene sequence: CDR1 SGHAT, CDR2 FQNNGV. The J segment lost 10 bases and the V segment lost 5 bases, leaving 10 bases of the junction unmatched. CDR3 nucleotides: TGTGCCAGCAGCCAAGGGACAGGGCCTTTGGCGCAGTATTTT. It is translated as CASSQGTGPLAQYF.

V gene TRBV9 combines with J gene TRBJ2-7; maybe TRBD2 (6 bases). The V and J ends lost 4 bases and 4 bases respectively, with 21 bases between them. Germline-derived CDR1 and CDR2 are SGDLS and YYNGEE. The CDR3 sequence is 16 residues long. The CDR3 nucleotides read TGTGCCAGCAGCAACGGCGGAACTAGCTCCCCTTACGAGCAGTACTTC. This gives the protein CASSNGGTSSPYEQYF.

The V and J genes are TRBV6-5 and TRBJ2-5, with D perhaps TRBD1 or TRBD2 (6 bases each). Germline V gene sequence: CDR1 MNHEY, CDR2 SVGAGI. The CDR3 has 15 amino acids. Trimming cost V 4 bases and J 3 bases, with 15 bases left between them. The CDR3 region has the DNA TGTGCCAGCAGTTGGCTAGCGAGGGGGGAAGAGACCCAGTACTTC. This encodes CASSWLARGEETQYF.